The rows below give T cell receptor beta chains drawn from one sample of a study of T cells in Graves' hyperthyroidism and ophthalmopathy. TCRdb reprocessed the multiplex PCR reads with MiXCR, giving one entry per CDR3 protein. The repertoire has a few hundred thousand distinct CDR3 sequences, around 19% of them found once; the top ten carry about two fifths. The sequencing sample was made of blood. All receptors come from a man in his forties or fifties with Graves' hyperthyroidism. Each CDR3 is given with its conserved first and last residue. A D gene is named only where the DNA matches it firmly. Clone size, where shown, is once, few, many, or a class for clones that have expanded.

J: TRBJ1-1; V: TRBV30; length: 13; D: -; size: many; CDR3: CAWRTGPGTEAFF; DNA: TGTGCCTGGAGGACGGGGCCGGGCACTGAAGCTTTCTTT
J: TRBJ2-3; V: TRBV5-4; length: 16; D: TRBD2; size: -; CDR3: CASSLAAGGGSDTQYF; DNA: TGTGCCAGCAGCTTGGCGGCTGGCGGGGGTTCAGATACGCAGTATTTT
J: TRBJ2-5; V: TRBV20-1; length: 11; D: TRBD2; size: many; CDR3: CSGTSGETQYF; DNA: TGCAGTGGGACTAGCGGAGAGACCCAGTACTTC
J: TRBJ1-2; V: TRBV9; length: 15; D: TRBD1; size: many; CDR3: CASSVDRGGDYGYTF; DNA: TGTGCCAGCAGCGTAGACAGGGGAGGCGACTATGGCTACACCTTC
J: TRBJ2-2; V: TRBV24-1; length: 15; D: -; size: many; CDR3: CATSDPRGNTGELFF; DNA: TGTGCCACCAGTGACCCTCGAGGGAACACCGGGGAGCTGTTTTTT
J: TRBJ1-6; V: TRBV19; length: 19; D: -; size: -; CDR3: CASSAPPGDPLAQNSPLHF; DNA: TGTGCCAGTAGTGCTCCACCGGGGGACCCCCTCGCGCAGAATTCACCCCTCCACTTT
J: TRBJ1-5; V: TRBV30; length: 13; D: -; size: -; CDR3: CAWSADSNQPQHF; DNA: TGTGCCTGGAGTGCCGACAGTAATCAGCCCCAGCATTTT
J: TRBJ2-7; V: TRBV6-2/TRBV6-3; length: 14; D: -; size: many; CDR3: CASSIDSPRYEQYF; DNA: TGTGCCAGCAGTATCGACAGTCCCCGCTACGAGCAGTACTTC
J: TRBJ2-1; V: TRBV7-9; length: 15; D: -; size: many; CDR3: CASSHTIRDANEQFF; DNA: TGTGCCAGCAGCCACACAATCCGGGACGCCAATGAGCAGTTCTTC
J: TRBJ1-2; V: TRBV28; length: 14; D: TRBD1; size: -; CDR3: CASTSRGGFDGYTF; DNA: TGTGCCAGCACCTCCAGAGGGGGCTTTGATGGCTACACCTTC
J: TRBJ2-7; V: TRBV4-2; length: 15; D: TRBD1; size: many; CDR3: CASSQDGTGTYEQYF; DNA: TGTGCCAGCAGCCAAGATGGGACAGGGACCTACGAGCAGTACTTC
J: TRBJ2-7; V: TRBV20-1; length: 15; D: TRBD1; size: many; CDR3: CSARAGQGPSYEQYF; DNA: TGCAGTGCTAGAGCGGGACAGGGCCCATCCTACGAGCAGTACTTC